A selection of T cell receptor beta chains follows, all from one sample in a study of blood T cell repertoires in COVID-19. Some clones are missing from TCRdb's copy, which holds only in-frame ones; the method was immunoSEQ multiplex PCR. This table has 95,000 to 100,000 clones, 80% to 90% appearing once. The sample comprised peripheral blood. The receptors derive from a woman aged 25 to 39 with acute or convalescent COVID-19. Both conserved end residues are part of each CDR3. The order of the fields is D gene, J gene, clone size, V gene, CDR3 protein, CDR3 DNA. D genes are given only for firm matches. Rows may omit the clone size; those that give it use once, few, many or a size class.

>TRBD1|TRBJ1-2|NA|TRBV18
CASSPGTGGTNYGYTF
TGTGCCAGCTCACCAGGGACAGGAGGGACGAACTATGGCTACACCTTC
>TRBD1|TRBJ2-2|NA|TRBV7-6
CASSATRQGLNTGELFF
TGTGCCAGCAGCGCAACCCGACAGGGGCTTAACACCGGGGAGCTGTTTTTT
>NA|TRBJ2-1|NA|TRBV7-2
CASSFGQSSYNEQFF
TGTGCCAGCAGCTTTGGACAGAGCTCCTACAATGAGCAGTTCTTC
>NA|TRBJ1-5|NA|TRBV6-6
CASGANQPQHF
TGTGCCAGCGGGGCCAATCAGCCCCAGCATTTT
>TRBD2|TRBJ2-2|few|TRBV6-1
CASSVSSGGVSGELFF
TGTGCCAGCAGTGTCAGTAGCGGGGGGGTGTCCGGGGAGCTGTTTTTT
>NA|TRBJ1-2|NA|TRBV21-1
CASSYPKRCYGYTF
TGTGCCAGCAGTTATCCTAAGCGGTGCTATGGCTACACCTTC
>TRBD2|TRBJ2-3|NA|TRBV7-6
CASSLRTSGGTDTQYF
TGTGCCAGCAGCTTAAGGACTAGCGGGGGAACAGATACGCAGTATTTT
>TRBD2|TRBJ2-7|few|TRBV29-1
CSVGLAGDPYEQYF
TGCAGCGTTGGGCTAGCGGGGGATCCCTACGAGCAGTACTTC
>NA|TRBJ1-4|NA|TRBV23-1
CASSQSFRGHEKLFF
TGCGCCAGCAGTCAATCGTTCAGGGGTCATGAAAAACTGTTTTTT
>NA|TRBJ1-1|NA|TRBV28
CASRAGGENTEAFF
TGTGCCAGCAGAGCCGGGGGGGAGAACACTGAAGCTTTCTTT
>NA|TRBJ1-6|NA|TRBV28
CASSPPRRGPSPLHF
TGTGCCAGCAGTCCTCCTCGACGAGGGCCTTCACCCCTCCACTTT
>NA|TRBJ2-7|NA|TRBV15
CATSRGREQEEQYF
TGTGCCACCAGCAGAGGGAGAGAGCAAGAGGAGCAGTACTTC
>TRBD2|TRBJ2-7|NA|TRBV6-2/TRBV6-3
CASSSSGTSRSYEQYF
TGTGCCAGCAGTTCCTCCGGGACTAGCCGTTCCTACGAGCAGTACTTC
>NA|TRBJ1-5|NA|TRBV19
CASSIVSRGAVQPQHF
TGTGCCAGTAGTATAGTATCCCGGGGGGCAGTTCAGCCCCAGCATTTT
>NA|TRBJ2-6|NA|TRBV15
CATSLGHGDSGANVLTF
TGTGCCACTAGTTTGGGCCACGGGGATTCTGGGGCCAACGTCCTGACTTTC
>NA|TRBJ1-4|NA|TRBV28
CASSLDLGGDEKLFF
TGTGCCAGCAGTTTAGACTTAGGGGGGGATGAAAAACTGTTTTTT
>NA|TRBJ2-7|NA|TRBV15
CATSNWRGRDGEQYF
TGTGCCACCAGCAACTGGCGAGGGCGGGACGGCGAGCAGTACTTC
>NA|TRBJ2-1|NA|TRBV6-5
CASSRTGYNEQFF
TGTGCCAGCAGTCGAACAGGATACAATGAGCAGTTCTTC
>NA|TRBJ1-2|NA|TRBV24-1
CATSDDSYGYTF
TGTGCCACCAGTGACGACAGCTATGGCTACACCTTC
>TRBD2|TRBJ2-3|NA|TRBV7-9
CASSPSGGTDTQYF
TGTGCCAGCAGCCCTAGCGGGGGAACAGATACGCAGTATTTT
>TRBD1|TRBJ1-5|NA|TRBV28
CASRTTTGSNQPQHF
TGTGCCAGCAGGACCACGACAGGGTCCAATCAGCCCCAGCATTTT
>NA|TRBJ2-1|NA|TRBV19
CASSIDRGDYNEQFF
TGTGCCAGTAGTATAGATCGCGGTGACTACAATGAGCAGTTCTTC
>NA|TRBJ2-4|once|TRBV27
CASTTLSGGGRNIQYF
TGTGCCAGCACCACTCTTTCGGGAGGGGGCCGGAACATTCAGTACTTC
>NA|TRBJ1-1|NA|TRBV7-9
CASIPGEQNTEAFF
TGTGCCAGCATCCCGGGAGAACAGAACACTGAAGCTTTCTTT
>TRBD2|TRBJ2-5|few|TRBV11-3
CASSSLSGGGWKTQYF
TGTGCCAGCAGTTCTCTTAGCGGGGGTGGATGGAAGACCCAGTACTTC
>NA|TRBJ1-5|NA|TRBV27
CASSLLGHSNQPQHF
TGTGCCAGCAGTTTATTGGGCCATAGCAATCAGCCCCAGCATTTT
>NA|TRBJ2-2|NA|TRBV9
CASSVTGQNTGELFF
TGTGCCAGCAGCGTAACGGGACAGAACACCGGGGAGCTGTTTTTT
>NA|TRBJ2-5|NA|TRBV7-8
CASSLGHRPYF
TGTGCCAGCAGCTTAGGACACCGACCGTACTTC
>TRBD1|TRBJ1-1|NA|TRBV4-1
CASSLNRGLNTEAFF
TGCGCCAGCAGCCTTAACAGGGGGCTGAACACTGAAGCTTTCTTT
>TRBD2|TRBJ2-7|NA|TRBV18
CASSPRREGNEQYF
TGTGCCAGCTCACCAAGGAGGGAGGGAAACGAGCAGTACTTC
>TRBD1|TRBJ2-7|NA|TRBV12-5
CASGAGTGGRFFGEQYF
TGTGCTAGTGGTGCCGGGACAGGGGGCCGTTTTTTTGGCGAGCAGTACTTC
>NA|TRBJ1-4|NA|TRBV18
CASSRLGGRNEKLFF
TGTGCCAGCTCACGTTTAGGGGGAAGGAATGAAAAACTGTTTTTT
>TRBD1|TRBJ1-2|NA|TRBV3-1/TRBV3-2
CASSPTGGVWGYTF
TGTGCCAGCAGCCCTACAGGGGGCGTGTGGGGCTACACCTTC
>NA|TRBJ2-2|NA|TRBV11-1
CASSLVAGTGELFF
TGTGCCAGCAGCTTAGTTGCGGGGACCGGGGAGCTGTTTTTT